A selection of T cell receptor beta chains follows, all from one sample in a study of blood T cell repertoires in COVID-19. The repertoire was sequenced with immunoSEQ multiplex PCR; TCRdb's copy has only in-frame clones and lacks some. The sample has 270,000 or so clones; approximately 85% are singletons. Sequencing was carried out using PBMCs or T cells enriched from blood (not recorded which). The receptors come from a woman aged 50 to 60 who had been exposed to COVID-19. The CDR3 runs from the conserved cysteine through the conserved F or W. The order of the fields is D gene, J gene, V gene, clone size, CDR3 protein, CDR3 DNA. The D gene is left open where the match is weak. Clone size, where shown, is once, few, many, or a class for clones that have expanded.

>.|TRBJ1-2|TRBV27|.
CASSPAGNYGYTF
TGTGCCAGCTCCCCGGCAGGCAACTATGGCTACACCTTC
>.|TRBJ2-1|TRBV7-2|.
CASSPGPAPREQFF
TGTGCCAGCAGCCCGGGTCCCGCACCGAGGGAGCAGTTCTTC
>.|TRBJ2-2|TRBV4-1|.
CASSQEFRGSGELFF
TGCGCCAGCAGCCAAGAGTTTAGGGGATCCGGGGAGCTGTTTTTT
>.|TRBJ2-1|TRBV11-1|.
CASSLEGGYNEQFF
TGTGCCAGCAGCTTAGAAGGAGGGTACAATGAGCAGTTCTTC
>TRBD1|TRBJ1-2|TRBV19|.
CASSRDRAIHGYTF
TGTGCCAGTAGCCGGGACAGGGCTATCCATGGCTACACCTTC
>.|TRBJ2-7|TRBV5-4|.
CASSSSPGYEQYF
TGTGCCAGCAGCTCGTCCCCGGGGTACGAGCAGTACTTC
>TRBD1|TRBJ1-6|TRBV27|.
CVSRTIGGQNSPLHF
TGTGTCAGCCGCACAATCGGGGGACAGAATTCACCCCTCCACTTT
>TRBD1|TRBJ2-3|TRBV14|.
CASSQRGQAKDTQYF
TGTGCCAGCAGCCAAAGAGGACAGGCCAAAGATACGCAGTATTTT
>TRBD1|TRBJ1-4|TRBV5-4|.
CATGQGGTNEKLFF
TGTGCCACGGGACAGGGAGGAACTAATGAAAAACTGTTTTTT
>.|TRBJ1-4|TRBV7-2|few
CASSLHARGVNEKLFF
TGTGCCAGCAGCTTACACGCGAGAGGAGTTAATGAAAAACTGTTTTTT
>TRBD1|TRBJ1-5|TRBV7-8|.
CASSLPLGQGPDQPQHF
TGTGCCAGCAGCTTACCCCTTGGACAGGGCCCTGATCAGCCCCAGCATTTT
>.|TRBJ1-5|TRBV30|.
CAWSVGARGNQPQHF
TGTGCCTGGAGTGTAGGAGCTCGGGGCAATCAGCCCCAGCATTTT
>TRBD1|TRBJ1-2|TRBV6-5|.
CASSLFTGGDGYTF
TGTGCCAGCAGTCTTTTTACAGGGGGGGATGGCTACACCTTC
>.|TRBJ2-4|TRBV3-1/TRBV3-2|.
CASSVRSPICKENIQYF
TGTGCCAGCAGCGTACGGAGTCCCATTTGCAAAGAAAACATTCAGTACTTC
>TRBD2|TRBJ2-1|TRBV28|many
CASSQPTSGGGRWNEQFF
TGTGCCAGCAGTCAGCCCACTAGCGGGGGGGGAAGATGGAATGAGCAGTTCTTC
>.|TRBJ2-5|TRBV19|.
CASSIGGGLRETQYF
TGTGCCAGTAGTATAGGCGGGGGCCTGCGAGAGACCCAGTACTTC
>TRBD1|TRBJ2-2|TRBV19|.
CASSVDRGTGELFF
TGTGCCAGTAGTGTCGACAGGGGCACCGGGGAGCTGTTTTTT
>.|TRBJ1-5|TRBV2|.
CASTRGTQPQHF
TGTGCCAGCACCCGGGGAACTCAGCCCCAGCATTTT
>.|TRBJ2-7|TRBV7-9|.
CASSVGHSYEQYF
TGTGCCAGCTCCGTGGGGCACTCCTACGAGCAGTACTTC
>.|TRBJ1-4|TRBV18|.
CASSQAGSTNEKLFF
TGTGCCAGCTCCCAGGCTGGGTCTACTAATGAAAAACTGTTTTTT
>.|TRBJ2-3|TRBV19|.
CASSISQGLDTDTQYF
TGTGCCAGTAGTATCAGCCAAGGACTCGACACAGATACGCAGTATTTT
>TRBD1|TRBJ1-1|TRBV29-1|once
CSGRDSTAFF
TGCAGCGGCAGGGACAGTACGGCTTTCTTT
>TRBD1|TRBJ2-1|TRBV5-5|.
CASSPRTGNNEQFF
TGTGCCAGCAGCCCCCGGACAGGGAACAATGAGCAGTTCTTC
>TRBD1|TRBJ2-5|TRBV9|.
CASSVPGTGTQETQYF
TGTGCCAGCAGCGTTCCCGGGACAGGGACTCAAGAGACCCAGTACTTC
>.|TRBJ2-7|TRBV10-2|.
CASSESGGDYEQYF
TGCGCCAGCAGTGAGTCGGGGGGAGACTACGAGCAGTACTTC
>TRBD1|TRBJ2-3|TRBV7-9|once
CASSHASGQPTDTQYF
TGTGCCAGCAGCCACGCTTCGGGACAGCCCACAGATACGCAGTATTTT
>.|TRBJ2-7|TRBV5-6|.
CASSRTLYEQYF
TGTGCCAGCAGCAGGACTCTCTACGAGCAGTACTTC
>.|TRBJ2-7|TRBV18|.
CASSPAGPTGEQYF
TGTGCCAGCTCACCAGCGGGTCCGACGGGCGAGCAGTACTTC
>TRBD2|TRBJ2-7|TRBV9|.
CASSPRGGAYEQYF
TGTGCCAGCAGCCCACGTGGGGGGGCCTACGAGCAGTACTTC
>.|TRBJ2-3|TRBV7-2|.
CASSLFFSADTQYF
TGTGCCAGCAGCTTATTCTTTAGCGCAGATACGCAGTATTTT
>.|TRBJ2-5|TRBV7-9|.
CAGSQVPQETQYF
TGTGCCGGATCACAGGTTCCCCAAGAGACCCAGTACTTC
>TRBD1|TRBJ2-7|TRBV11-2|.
CASSFDGTGIYEQYF
TGTGCCAGCAGCTTCGATGGGACAGGAATCTACGAGCAGTACTTC